The clone carrying this T cell receptor (beta chain) showed up many times. This library used approximately 0.4 ug RNA and molecular barcoded adaptors spanning alpha/delta and beta/gamma chains. TCRdb independently ran MiXCR on the reads; one entry per CDR3 protein. The sample has 50,000 to 65,000 distinct CDR3 sequences; around 18% are singletons. This specimen belongs to a study of read filtering for tumor transcriptome and immune sequencing. Study-level information: Eight or nine patients were R-ISS I, some 15 were R-ISS II, 7 were R-ISS III. Whole-transcriptome libraries were prepared after DNase treatment. Per sample, TCR-region reads ranged about 4.05 to 10.27 million by IR-seq, about 75 to 1,300 by RNA-seq.

Every patient had bone marrow sampled while the disease was active. With 2 bases removed from V and 4 bases from J, the gap between germline ends came to 13 bases. The CDR3 sequence is 15 residues long. Sequencing used a population of CD138-negative cells sorted from bone marrow. The V gene is TRBV12-3 or TRBV12-4, the J gene TRBJ2-3; D gene unclear. The TCR comes from a donor aged 40 or over with multiple myeloma. In DNA, the CDR3 is TGTGCCAGCAGTTTAACCCATTCTCCGTCAGATACGCAGTATTTT. Protein product: CASSLTHSPSDTQYF.